These T cell receptor beta chains were read from a single sample in a study of shared clonotypes between healthy human individuals. Generated by immunoSEQ multiplex PCR, the TCRdb table keeps only in-frame clones and is missing some. The repertoire holds about 100,000 clones, with more than 45% as singletons. The specimen was PBMCs. The receptors were sampled from a middle-aged woman in good health. Some clones in this sample may be carry-over from other donors' samples. The CDR3 runs from the conserved cysteine through the conserved F or W. The D gene is left open where the match is weak. The size field is filled for only some rows; it gives once, few, many or a size class.

d_call	v_call	cdr3_length	clone_size	j_call	cdr3_aa	cdr3_nt
.	TRBV13	15	many	TRBJ2-3	CASSLGSGVQDTQYF	TGTGCCAGCAGCTTAGGGTCCGGTGTGCAGGATACGCAGTATTTT
.	TRBV2	15	few	TRBJ1-6	CASSVGPHQGSPLHF	TGTGCCAGCAGTGTAGGCCCCCATCAGGGTTCACCCCTCCACTTT
.	TRBV18	13	.	TRBJ2-3	CASSTGFADTQYF	TGTGCCAGCTCTACAGGTTTCGCAGATACGCAGTATTTT
.	TRBV30	14	.	TRBJ1-1	CAWTTGQLNTEAFF	TGTGCCTGGACCACAGGACAGCTGAACACTGAAGCTTTCTTT
.	TRBV29-1	13	once	TRBJ1-1	CSVDGVVTEHAFF	TGCAGCGTTGATGGCGTCGTGACAGAGCATGCTTTCTTT
.	TRBV28	12	.	TRBJ2-7	CASRTGSYEQYF	TGTGCCAGCCGGACGGGATCCTACGAGCAGTACTTC
.	TRBV7-8	12	.	TRBJ2-7	CASSRSQGSQYF	TGTGCCAGCAGCCGGTCGCAGGGATCCCAGTACTTC
.	TRBV7-9	16	.	TRBJ2-7	CASSLDYSGSSYEQYF	TGTGCCAGCAGCTTAGATTATAGCGGAAGCTCCTACGAGCAGTACTTC
TRBD2	TRBV9	16	.	TRBJ2-3	CASSVNSGSSGDTQYF	TGTGCCAGCAGCGTTAATAGCGGGAGTAGTGGAGATACGCAGTATTTT
TRBD1	TRBV7-9	14	once	TRBJ2-7	CASSLGTVTYEQYF	TGTGCCAGCAGCTTGGGGACAGTAACCTACGAGCAGTACTTC
.	TRBV4-3	14	few	TRBJ2-2	CASSQDVGTGELFF	TGCGCCAGCAGCCAAGATGTGGGAACCGGGGAGCTGTTTTTT
TRBD2	TRBV19	15	many	TRBJ2-3	CASRETGGRADTQYF	TGTGCCAGTAGGGAAACGGGAGGGCGAGCCGATACGCAGTATTTT
.	TRBV5-4	15	.	TRBJ2-3	CASSPQGGGTDTQYF	TGTGCCAGCAGCCCCCAGGGGGGGGGCACAGATACGCAGTATTTT